The 22 T cell receptor beta chains listed next were all sequenced from one sample in a study of blood T cell repertoires in COVID-19. Using immunoSEQ multiplex PCR, the repertoire was profiled, and TCRdb retains in-frame clones only, with some absent. The data show some 200,000 clones, around 87% seen once. The sequencing sample was made of peripheral blood. Receptors originate from a man aged 35 to 55 with active or convalescent COVID-19.

The J gene is TRBJ2-1, the V gene TRBV3-1 (or the pseudogene TRBV3-2); D not certain. V gave up 0 bases and J gave up 5 bases, with 8 bases separating them. This CDR3 region has 14 residues. Germline V lookup: CDR1 LGHDT, CDR2 YNNKEL (reference sequence). The CDR3 protein is CASSQEAQDNEQFF. The CDR3 DNA is TGTGCCAGCAGCCAAGAAGCCCAGGACAATGAGCAGTTCTTC.

The V and J genes are TRBV27 and TRBJ1-2; weak D call: TRBD1 (6 bases). The CDR3 length is 13 residues. CDR1 is MNHEY and CDR2 is SMNVEV in the germline V gene (reference sequence). V gave up 4 bases and J gave up 2 bases, with 8 bases separating them. DNA for the CDR3: TGTGCCAGCAGTTGGCAGGGGAACTATGGCTACACCTTC. It yields the protein CASSWQGNYGYTF.

As regards this clone: One end of the junction is discordant with germline, which a read error may explain. The chain uses TRBV7-7 and TRBJ2-2, with TRBD1 as a possible D gene (6 bases). Germline V gene lookup returns CDR1 SSHAT and CDR2 FNYEAQ (reference sequence). The CDR3 covers 15 residues. CDR3 region: CASSQGGSGTGELFF. The CDR3 DNA is TGTGCTAGCAGCCAAGGGGGTTCTGGGACCGGGGAGCTGTTTTTT.

The chain's CDR3 is CASSPRQAYNSPLHF. CDR3 DNA sequence: TGTGCCAGCAGCCCCCGACAAGCCTATAATTCACCCCTCCACTTT. This sequence joins TRBV9 and TRBJ1-6; D gene ambiguous. Germline CDR1 SGDLS, CDR2 YYNGEE. V lost 4 bases to trimming and J lost 2 bases, with 10 bases between them. This CDR3 contains 15 residues.

The chain carries TRBV4-2 and TRBJ2-5; D is perhaps TRBD2 (7 bases). This CDR3 region has 14 residues. CDR1 LGHNA and CDR2 YNFKEQ come from the germline V gene. V lost 0 bases and J lost 7, with 12 bases in between. The CDR3 protein is CASSQDGGAGTQYF. CDR3 nucleotide sequence: TGTGCCAGCAGCCAAGATGGGGGGGCCGGGACCCAGTACTTC.

The CDR3 nucleotides are TGTGCCAGCAGCCGGGGAGGAGGGGGCACAGATACGCAGTATTTT. Translated: CASSRGGGGTDTQYF. The V call is TRBV28, the J call TRBJ2-3; D is perhaps TRBD2 (6 bases). The V and J ends lost 6 bases and 1 base respectively, with 14 bases between them. CDR1 is MDHEN, CDR2 SYDVKM, per germline. The CDR3 spans 15 residues.

J is TRBJ2-1 and V is TRBV3-1 (or the pseudogene TRBV3-2), with 9 bases matching TRBD1. Losses at the gene ends were 2 bases for V and 0 bases for J; bases not matched to a gene: 8. CDR3 length: 18 amino acids. CDR1 LGHDT and CDR2 YNNKEL come from the germline V gene (reference sequence). CDR3 coding DNA: TGTGCCAGCAGCCAACCGGGACAGGGTCCCAACTCCTACAATGAGCAGTTCTTC. Residues: CASSQPGQGPNSYNEQFF.

The chain carries TRBV10-3 and TRBJ1-3; D is ambiguous. This CDR3 has 12 amino acids. The germline gives CDR1 ENHRY, CDR2 SYGVKD. V was trimmed by 6 bases and J by 9 bases, leaving 12 bases between them. The CDR3 is CAIRSESSTIYF. CDR3 in DNA: TGTGCCATCAGGTCTGAGTCAAGCACCATATATTTT.

For the CDR3, the DNA is TGTGCCAGCAGTGAAACCCGGCGGGGAGCCGCTTTCCGGTTCTTC. It encodes CASSETRRGAAFRFF. V usage is TRBV6-1 and J usage is TRBJ2-1; D may be TRBD2 (6 bases). This CDR3 region has 15 residues. Germline lookup yields CDR1 MNHNS and CDR2 SASEGT. V lost 2 bases to trimming and J lost 15 bases, with 23 bases between them.

This chain links TRBV5-4 with TRBJ1-6; no clear D. This CDR3 is 15 amino acids long. Deletions cut 2 bases from V and 5 bases from J, with 11 bases between. From germline, CDR1 is SGHNT and CDR2 YYREEE (reference sequence). CDR3 residues: CASSFQGSDNSPLHF. The CDR3, as DNA: TGTGCCAGCAGCTTCCAAGGGAGTGATAATTCACCCCTCCACTTT.

V and J are TRBV7-8 and TRBJ2-1, with D possibly matching TRBD1 (6 bases). The germline V and J ends were trimmed by 1 base and 2 bases, with 9 bases remaining between them. The germline CDR1 and CDR2 sequences are SGHVS and FQNEAQ. This CDR3 is built from 15 residues. The CDR3 here is CASSLGGRAYNEQFF. DNA for the CDR3: TGTGCCAGCAGCTTAGGGGGGCGGGCCTACAATGAGCAGTTCTTC.

The gene calls are TRBV6-1 and TRBJ2-1, with TRBD2 identical over 9 bases. The length of the CDR3 is 15 residues. V dropped 1 base and J dropped 3; count of bases not matched to a gene: 1. CDR1 and CDR2 from the germline V gene are MNHNS and SASEGT. The CDR3 coding sequence is TGTGCCAGCAGTGAAGGACTAGCGGTCTACAATGAGCAGTTCTTC. This translates into CASSEGLAVYNEQFF.

The chain's CDR3 is CASSLQGNTEAFF. The CDR3 DNA reads TGTGCCAGCTCGCTTCAGGGAAACACTGAAGCTTTCTTT. J is TRBJ1-1 and V is TRBV18; D is perhaps TRBD1 (5 bases). The germline gives CDR1 KGHSH, CDR2 LQKENI. This CDR3 contains 13 residues. V was pared by 6 bases and J by 2 bases, with 10 bases between.

CDR3 sequence reads: CASSAQGLRENIQYF. CDR3 sequence (DNA): TGTGCCAGTAGTGCCCAGGGCTTGCGCGAAAACATTCAGTACTTC. This chain joins TRBV19 and TRBJ2-4; D may be TRBD1 (5 bases). CDR3 size: 15 residues. V was pared by 5 bases and J by 5 bases, with 16 bases between. Germline V CDR1 and CDR2: LNHDA, SQIVND (reference sequence).

The chain combines TRBV19 with TRBJ2-3; D may be TRBD1 (6 bases). V dropped 8 bases and J dropped 4 bases, with 16 bases sitting between them. Germline V gives CDR1 LNHDA, CDR2 SQIVND (reference sequence). This CDR3 region has 14 residues. CDR3 sequence reads: CASAVKAGADTQYF. The CDR3 nucleotides read TGTGCCAGTGCGGTTAAGGCAGGGGCAGATACGCAGTATTTT.

The rearrangement uses TRBV7-3 and TRBJ2-3; unclear D gene. This CDR3 region has 13 residues. The V gene lost 2 bases and the J gene lost 3 bases, with 6 bases spanning the gap. Germline CDR1 is SGHTA and CDR2 is FQGTGA. The CDR3 reads CASSLGVTDTQYF. The CDR3 DNA reads TGTGCCAGCAGCTTAGGAGTTACAGATACGCAGTATTTT. Combining the CDR3 with reference TRBV7-3 and TRBJ2-3 gives the whole variable domain GAGVSQTPSNKVTEKGKYVELRCDPISGHTALYWYRQSLGQGPEFLIYFQGTGAADDSGLPNDRFFAVRPEGSVSTLKIQRTERGDSAVYLCASSLGVTDTQYFGPGTRLTVL.

In its sample, this clone was seen once. This chain joins TRBV5-6 and TRBJ2-7; tentatively, D is TRBD1 (6 bases). Deletions cut 2 bases from V and 2 bases from J, with 8 bases between. CDR1 SGHDT and CDR2 YYEEEE come from the germline V gene. The CDR3 spans 13 residues. The CDR3: CASSFRDTYEQYF. The DNA of the CDR3 is TGTGCCAGCAGCTTTCGGGACACCTACGAGCAGTACTTC.

The chain joins TRBV6-2 or TRBV6-3 to TRBJ2-7; 11 nucleotides align to TRBD2. CDR1 is MNHEY, CDR2 SVGEGT, per germline. V shed 2 bases, J shed 4 bases, and the junction held 10 bases outside the gene matches. The CDR3 runs to 17 residues. This CDR3 is CASSYPTTSGGRYEQYF. CDR3 nucleotides: TGTGCCAGCAGTTACCCAACTACTAGCGGGGGACGGTACGAGCAGTACTTC.

The rearrangement uses TRBV29-1 and TRBJ2-3, with D possibly matching TRBD2 (5 bases). Germline loops: CDR1 SQVTM, CDR2 ANQGSEA. V lost 5 bases, J lost 2 bases, and 8 bases lay in between. The CDR3 sequence is 12 residues long. In nucleotides, the CDR3 is TGCAGCGTTCAAGCGGTCACAGATACGCAGTATTTT. It specifies CSVQAVTDTQYF.

CDR3 protein: CAISDLGPPNTGELFF. The CDR3 DNA sequence: TGTGCCATCAGCGATCTTGGGCCTCCGAACACCGGGGAGCTGTTTTTT. The chain is built from TRBV10-3 and TRBJ2-2; the D is unclear. Germline values: CDR1 ENHRY, CDR2 SYGVKD. V was clipped by 6 bases and J by 0 bases, with 14 bases between them. The CDR3 has 16 amino acids.

This clone was found a few times. At one boundary the junction diverges from the germline segment, which might be a read error. This rearrangement joins TRBV7-7 to TRBJ2-3; the match to TRBD2 covers 11 bases. CDR3 length: 16 amino acids. Germline V lookup: CDR1 SSHAT, CDR2 FNYEAQ (reference sequence). In DNA, the CDR3 is TGTGCTAGCAGCGCGCTACTAGCGGGGGTCGCAGATACGCAGTATTTT. Translation gives CASSALLAGVADTQYF.

A few counts support this clone. This sequence joins TRBV28 and TRBJ1-6; D gene ambiguous. CDR3 length equals 15 residues. In germline, CDR1 is MDHEN, CDR2 SYDVKM. V lost 3 bases, J lost 4 bases, and 10 bases lay in between. CDR3 sequence (DNA): TGTGCCAGCAGTTTCTCGGGAACATATAATTCACCCCTCCACTTT. It specifies CASSFSGTYNSPLHF.